The 25 T cell receptor beta chains below all came from one sample that was sequenced in a study of T cells in Graves' hyperthyroidism and ophthalmopathy. TCR beta CDR3 regions were amplified from RNA. TCR CDR3 regions were first amplified by RT-PCR with HTBI primers. TCRdb re-called the multiplex PCR reads through MiXCR, storing one row per CDR3 protein. The sample has under 550,000 distinct CDR3 sequences, approximately 15% seen once. Material for sequencing was blood. These receptors all come from a woman aged 18-35 years with Graves' hyperthyroidism.

The chain joins TRBV11-2 to TRBJ1-1; 10 bases line up with TRBD1. V was pared by 5 bases and J by 4 bases, with 7 bases of the junction left unmatched. The length of the CDR3 is 15 residues. Germline-derived CDR1 and CDR2 are SGHAT and FQNNGV. The CDR3 nucleotides are TGTGCCAGCAGCATGGGGGGACAGGGGAGCACTGAAGCTTTCTTT. Encoded protein: CASSMGGQGSTEAFF.

This clonotype has ten or more counts. This sequence joins TRBV6-1 and TRBJ1-1; a weak D match, TRBD1 (5 bases). The length of the CDR3 is 15 residues. Trimming removed 7 bases at V and 3 bases at J, with 18 bases between. Germline CDR1 is MNHNS and CDR2 is SASEGT. CDR3 in DNA: TGTGCCAGCACCCGAATCTGGGGGGAGGACACTGAAGCTTTCTTT. Translating gives CASTRIWGEDTEAFF.

The V gene is TRBV6-5, the J gene TRBJ2-7, with 7 bases aligning to TRBD1. The CDR3 length is 15 residues. CDR1 MNHEY and CDR2 SVGAGI come from the germline V gene. V was pared by 0 bases and J by 2 bases, with 4 bases of the junction left unmatched. CDR3 residues: CASSYSRGQTYEQYF. The CDR3 DNA reads TGTGCCAGCAGTTACTCGAGGGGGCAGACCTACGAGCAGTACTTC.

This clonotype was seen more than once but under ten times. The chain combines TRBV13 with TRBJ2-3; 14 positions agree with TRBD2. This CDR3 is built from 17 residues. With 5 bases clipped from V and 5 bases from J, the junction kept 9 bases outside the gene matches. Per germline, CDR1 PRHDT and CDR2 FYEKMQ (reference sequence). CDR3 in DNA: TGTGCCAGCAGCCCCCAAGGGACTAGCGGGAGTCAAGATACGCAGTATTTT. It is translated as CASSPQGTSGSQDTQYF.

The chain links TRBV6-2 or TRBV6-3 to TRBJ2-1, with 11 bases that match TRBD2. This CDR3 has 13 residues. Germline CDR1 MNHEY, CDR2 SVGEGT. V was pared by 9 bases and J by 6 bases, with 4 bases of the junction left unmatched. The CDR3 sequence: CASSGRASNEQFF. Here the CDR3 DNA reads TGTGCCAGTAGCGGGAGGGCCAGCAATGAGCAGTTCTTC.

J is TRBJ1-4 and V is TRBV6-5; 7 bases map to TRBD1. V lost 2 bases, J lost 5 bases, and 5 bases stayed unmatched. The CDR3 runs to 15 residues. Germline CDR1 and CDR2: MNHEY and SVGAGI. The CDR3 sequence: CASSYTGQSNEKLFF. The CDR3 bases are TGTGCCAGCAGTTACACGGGACAGAGCAATGAAAAACTGTTTTTT.

With regard to this clonotype: At one end, the junction sequence differs from germline, possibly due to a read error. For the CDR3, the DNA is TGCGTCAGCAGTCCATCGGGCCCGACCTACGAGCAGTACTTC. Amino acids: CVSSPSGPTYEQYF. The J gene is TRBJ2-7, the V gene TRBV4-1, with D unresolved. CDR1 and CDR2 from the germline V gene are MGHRA and YSYEKL. The CDR3 consists of 14 residues.

This clonotype was counted between two and nine times. The V call is TRBV9, the J call TRBJ2-5; a possible D gene is TRBD1 (5 bases). Germline CDR1 SGDLS, CDR2 YYNGEE. The CDR3 loop spans 15 amino acids. Trimming took 4 bases from V and 0 from J, leaving 13 bases between them. The CDR3 sequence: CASSSGHIHQETQYF. The CDR3 nucleotides read TGTGCCAGCAGCTCCGGACACATTCACCAAGAGACCCAGTACTTC.

This chain connects TRBV19 to TRBJ2-1, with a weak D call TRBD1 (6 bases). The CDR3 runs to 13 residues. Germline values: CDR1 LNHDA, CDR2 SQIVND (reference sequence). Deletions cut 5 bases from V and 11 bases from J, with 16 bases between. CDR3 DNA sequence: TGTGCCAGTAGTTCAGACAGGAGACTCAAGCAGTTCTTC. It is translated as CASSSDRRLKQFF.

Many counts were recorded for this clonotype. The chain combines TRBV12-3 or TRBV12-4 with TRBJ1-1; tentative D call: TRBD1 (5 bases). V lost 7 bases, J lost 6 bases, and 15 bases lay in between. The CDR3 consists of 13 residues. The CDR3 DNA is TGTGCCAGCAAGACGACAGAATTCGCTGAAGCTTTCTTT. Translating it yields CASKTTEFAEAFF.

Of note for this clonotype: At one end, the junction sequence differs from germline, possibly due to a read error. The chain recombines TRBV2 with TRBJ2-1; no definite D call. Germline CDR1 SNHLY, CDR2 FYNNEI. The CDR3 sequence is 15 residues long. The CDR3 nucleotides read TGTGCCAACAGTCAGAGACGGATGACCTACAATGAGCAATTCTTC. Protein product: CANSQRRMTYNEQFF.

The V and J genes are TRBV19 and TRBJ2-7; 10 bases fit TRBD1. J gave up 2 bases and V 3 bases, and 16 bases lay outside the gene matches. Germline values: CDR1 LNHDA, CDR2 SQIVND (reference sequence). This CDR3 contains 19 residues. CDR3 sequence reads: CASSMGQGKVGEATYEQYF. CDR3 coding DNA: TGTGCCAGTAGTATGGGACAGGGGAAGGTTGGGGAAGCTACCTACGAGCAGTACTTC.

The sample holds many counts of this clonotype. This chain connects TRBV20-1 to TRBJ2-7; the D is unclear. Germline-derived CDR1 and CDR2 are DFQATT and SNEGSKA (reference sequence). Deletions cut 3 bases from V and 3 bases from J, with 12 bases between. The CDR3 length is 13 residues. Written as DNA, the CDR3 is TGCAGTGCTAGTACCAGCTGGGGCTACGAGCAGTACTTC. Translation gives CSASTSWGYEQYF.

This chain joins TRBV5-1 and TRBJ2-3; 11 bases match TRBD2. Trimming at V came to 4 bases and at J to 5 bases, leaving 9 bases not matched to a gene. CDR1 SGHRS and CDR2 YFSETQ come from the germline V gene. The CDR3 length is 16 residues. The CDR3 region is CASSAGTSGSGDTQYF. In DNA form, the CDR3 reads TGCGCCAGCAGCGCGGGGACTAGCGGATCCGGAGATACGCAGTATTTT.

This clonotype has just a few counts. The V gene is TRBV18, the J gene TRBJ1-5; 8 bases are shared with TRBD1. Trimming at V came to 4 bases and at J to 5 bases, leaving 4 bases not matched to a gene. Germline lookup yields CDR1 KGHSH and CDR2 LQKENI. The length of the CDR3 is 14 residues. CDR3 sequence: CASSQQDRDQPQHF. Here the CDR3 DNA reads TGTGCCAGCTCACAACAGGACAGGGATCAGCCCCAGCATTTT.

The chain has TRBV16 and TRBJ1-2, with D unclear. The CDR3 runs to 14 residues. Trimming stripped 0 bases from V and 0 bases from J, with 5 bases between. In germline, CDR1 is KGHSY, CDR2 FQNENV. The CDR3 coding sequence is TGTGCCAGCAGCCAATCGGCAGCTAACTATGGCTACACCTTC. This sequence encodes CASSQSAANYGYTF.

CDR3 protein: CASSGSYNEQYF. The CDR3 DNA reads as TGTGCCTCTAGCGGGTCCTACAATGAGCAGTACTTC. This rearrangement joins TRBV6-1 to TRBJ2-1; 8 nucleotides align to TRBD2. The J call may be faulty, since TRBJ2-7 better matches the DNA end. Germline V gene lookup returns CDR1 MNHNS and CDR2 SASEGT. The CDR3 loop spans 12 amino acids.

This clonotype was detected ten times or more. The chain is built from TRBV19 and TRBJ2-1, with D possibly being TRBD1 (6 bases). Germline V gives CDR1 LNHDA, CDR2 SQIVND (reference sequence). Between the trimmed V and J ends, which lost 3 bases and 3 bases, there was a span of 12 bases. This CDR3 spans 15 amino acids. The CDR3 nucleotides are TGTGCCAGTAGTATGAGCAGGGGCCACTACAATGAGCAGTTCTTC. Residues: CASSMSRGHYNEQFF. Combining the CDR3 with reference TRBV19 and TRBJ2-1 gives the whole variable domain DGGITQSPKYLFRKEGQNVTLSCEQNLNHDAMYWYRQDPGQGLRLIYYSQIVNDFQKGDIAEGYSVSREKKESFPLTVTSAQKNPTAFYLCASSMSRGHYNEQFFGPGTRLTVL.

There are a few counts of this clonotype. Mismatch with germline at one junction end may stem from a read error. The chain links TRBV29-1 to TRBJ2-1; 14 bases are shared with TRBD2. The germline V gene encodes CDR1 SQVTM and CDR2 ANQGSEA. This CDR3 contains 16 residues. Here the CDR3 DNA reads TGCAGCGGGGGACTAGCGGGAGCCCAATCCTCCAATGAGCAGTTCTTC. Amino acids: CSGGLAGAQSSNEQFF.

This clonotype came up many times. This chain connects TRBV9 to TRBJ2-7; D perhaps matches TRBD1 (6 bases). The CDR3 has 16 residues. V was shortened by 0 bases and J by 2 bases, with 15 bases between the two germline ends. CDR1 SGDLS and CDR2 YYNGEE come from the germline V gene. CDR3 bases: TGTGCCAGCAGCGTAGCACCAGGGGCCCCACCCTACGAGCAGTACTTC. Residues: CASSVAPGAPPYEQYF.

The chain is built from TRBV19 and TRBJ2-1; possibly TRBD1 for D (6 bases). This CDR3 region has 15 residues. CDR1 and CDR2 (germline): LNHDA, SQIVND (reference sequence). The V and J ends lost 5 bases and 0 bases respectively, with 11 bases between them. The CDR3 sequence: CASSFGQSSYNEQFF. In nucleotides, the CDR3 is TGTGCCAGTAGTTTTGGACAGAGCTCCTACAATGAGCAGTTCTTC. Looking up the rest from reference TRBV19 and TRBJ2-1 gives the full variable domain: DGGITQSPKYLFRKEGQNVTLSCEQNLNHDAMYWYRQDPGQGLRLIYYSQIVNDFQKGDIAEGYSVSREKKESFPLTVTSAQKNPTAFYLCASSFGQSSYNEQFFGPGTRLTVL.

This clonotype was recorded a few times. CDR3 sequence (DNA): TGTGCCAGCAGCTTACAGGGCCCTACAACATACAACTATGGCTACACCTTC. Encoded protein: CASSLQGPTTYNYGYTF. The rearrangement links TRBV7-2 to TRBJ1-2; weak D call: TRBD1 (5 bases). CDR3 length equals 17 residues. V dropped 2 bases and J dropped 2 bases, with 18 bases sitting between them. Germline-derived CDR1 and CDR2 are SGHTA and FQGNSA.

This clonotype was observed many times. The DNA for the CDR3 is TGTGCCAGCACCCGGGGGGACAACTACGAGCAGTACTTC. It codes for CASTRGDNYEQYF. J is TRBJ2-7 and V is TRBV5-5; possibly TRBD2 for D (7 bases). The CDR3 length is 13 residues. The V gene lost 6 bases and the J gene lost 3 bases, with 13 bases spanning the gap. CDR1 and CDR2 from the germline V gene are SGHKS and YYEKEE (reference sequence).

This clonotype has at least ten counts. The gene calls are TRBV9 and TRBJ1-2; D is possibly TRBD1 (5 bases). V was clipped by 4 bases and J by 3 bases, with 19 bases between them. This CDR3 has 16 residues. Germline loops: CDR1 SGDLS, CDR2 YYNGEE. In DNA form, the CDR3 reads TGTGCCAGCAGCACTAGCGCGGGGCAGGAGGACTATGGCTACACCTTC. Its protein product is CASSTSAGQEDYGYTF. Together with reference TRBV9 and TRBJ1-2, the CDR3 gives the full variable domain: DSGVTQTPKHLITATGQRVTLRCSPRSGDLSVYWYQQSLDQGLQFLIQYYNGEERAKGNILERFSAQQFPDLHSELNLSSLELGDSALYFCASSTSAGQEDYGYTFGSGTRLTVV.

This clonotype was recorded at least ten times. Here the CDR3 reads CASSGRVIDGYTF. The CDR3 region has the DNA TGTGCCAGCAGTGGCAGGGTGATCGATGGCTACACCTTC. The V call is TRBV12-3 or TRBV12-4, the J call TRBJ1-2; D may be TRBD1 (5 bases). There are 13 residues in the CDR3. With 5 bases removed from V and 6 bases from J, the gap between germline ends came to 13 bases.